This T cell receptor (beta chain) was sequenced during a study of cytomegalovirus exposure and HLA in healthy donors. Remarks on this clone: The antigen is undetermined.

Use of 60 Vbeta and 13 Jbeta primers characterized the PCR. TCRdb's copy holds only in-frame clones and misses some; the assay was immunoSEQ multiplex PCR. Counted here are about 200,000 clones, roughly 80% occurring once; the ten biggest clones make up 2% to 2.5%. Study-wide results and limits: Later, an analysis showed that TCR beta chains associated with HLA were more clonally expanded than others that were equally common. It was reported in a later analysis that an Asian-associated ancestry cluster showed fewer N-insertions than the roughly 660-donor mean. Based on reports, TCR beta sequences accurately predicted HLA-A and HLA-B alleles for most subjects.

The CDR3 extends over 17 amino acids. V lost 5 bases and J lost 4, with 24 bases in between. Looked up from germline, CDR1 is SQVTM and CDR2 is ANQGSEA. This TCR came from a woman younger than 45 in good health and CMV-seropositive. The sample consisted of PBMCs. The chain joins TRBV29-1 to TRBJ1-3; the D is unclear. This chain's CDR3 is CSVSEGGPPVEGNTIYF. CDR3 DNA: TGCAGCGTTTCGGAAGGTGGGCCGCCGGTAGAAGGAAACACCATATATTTT.